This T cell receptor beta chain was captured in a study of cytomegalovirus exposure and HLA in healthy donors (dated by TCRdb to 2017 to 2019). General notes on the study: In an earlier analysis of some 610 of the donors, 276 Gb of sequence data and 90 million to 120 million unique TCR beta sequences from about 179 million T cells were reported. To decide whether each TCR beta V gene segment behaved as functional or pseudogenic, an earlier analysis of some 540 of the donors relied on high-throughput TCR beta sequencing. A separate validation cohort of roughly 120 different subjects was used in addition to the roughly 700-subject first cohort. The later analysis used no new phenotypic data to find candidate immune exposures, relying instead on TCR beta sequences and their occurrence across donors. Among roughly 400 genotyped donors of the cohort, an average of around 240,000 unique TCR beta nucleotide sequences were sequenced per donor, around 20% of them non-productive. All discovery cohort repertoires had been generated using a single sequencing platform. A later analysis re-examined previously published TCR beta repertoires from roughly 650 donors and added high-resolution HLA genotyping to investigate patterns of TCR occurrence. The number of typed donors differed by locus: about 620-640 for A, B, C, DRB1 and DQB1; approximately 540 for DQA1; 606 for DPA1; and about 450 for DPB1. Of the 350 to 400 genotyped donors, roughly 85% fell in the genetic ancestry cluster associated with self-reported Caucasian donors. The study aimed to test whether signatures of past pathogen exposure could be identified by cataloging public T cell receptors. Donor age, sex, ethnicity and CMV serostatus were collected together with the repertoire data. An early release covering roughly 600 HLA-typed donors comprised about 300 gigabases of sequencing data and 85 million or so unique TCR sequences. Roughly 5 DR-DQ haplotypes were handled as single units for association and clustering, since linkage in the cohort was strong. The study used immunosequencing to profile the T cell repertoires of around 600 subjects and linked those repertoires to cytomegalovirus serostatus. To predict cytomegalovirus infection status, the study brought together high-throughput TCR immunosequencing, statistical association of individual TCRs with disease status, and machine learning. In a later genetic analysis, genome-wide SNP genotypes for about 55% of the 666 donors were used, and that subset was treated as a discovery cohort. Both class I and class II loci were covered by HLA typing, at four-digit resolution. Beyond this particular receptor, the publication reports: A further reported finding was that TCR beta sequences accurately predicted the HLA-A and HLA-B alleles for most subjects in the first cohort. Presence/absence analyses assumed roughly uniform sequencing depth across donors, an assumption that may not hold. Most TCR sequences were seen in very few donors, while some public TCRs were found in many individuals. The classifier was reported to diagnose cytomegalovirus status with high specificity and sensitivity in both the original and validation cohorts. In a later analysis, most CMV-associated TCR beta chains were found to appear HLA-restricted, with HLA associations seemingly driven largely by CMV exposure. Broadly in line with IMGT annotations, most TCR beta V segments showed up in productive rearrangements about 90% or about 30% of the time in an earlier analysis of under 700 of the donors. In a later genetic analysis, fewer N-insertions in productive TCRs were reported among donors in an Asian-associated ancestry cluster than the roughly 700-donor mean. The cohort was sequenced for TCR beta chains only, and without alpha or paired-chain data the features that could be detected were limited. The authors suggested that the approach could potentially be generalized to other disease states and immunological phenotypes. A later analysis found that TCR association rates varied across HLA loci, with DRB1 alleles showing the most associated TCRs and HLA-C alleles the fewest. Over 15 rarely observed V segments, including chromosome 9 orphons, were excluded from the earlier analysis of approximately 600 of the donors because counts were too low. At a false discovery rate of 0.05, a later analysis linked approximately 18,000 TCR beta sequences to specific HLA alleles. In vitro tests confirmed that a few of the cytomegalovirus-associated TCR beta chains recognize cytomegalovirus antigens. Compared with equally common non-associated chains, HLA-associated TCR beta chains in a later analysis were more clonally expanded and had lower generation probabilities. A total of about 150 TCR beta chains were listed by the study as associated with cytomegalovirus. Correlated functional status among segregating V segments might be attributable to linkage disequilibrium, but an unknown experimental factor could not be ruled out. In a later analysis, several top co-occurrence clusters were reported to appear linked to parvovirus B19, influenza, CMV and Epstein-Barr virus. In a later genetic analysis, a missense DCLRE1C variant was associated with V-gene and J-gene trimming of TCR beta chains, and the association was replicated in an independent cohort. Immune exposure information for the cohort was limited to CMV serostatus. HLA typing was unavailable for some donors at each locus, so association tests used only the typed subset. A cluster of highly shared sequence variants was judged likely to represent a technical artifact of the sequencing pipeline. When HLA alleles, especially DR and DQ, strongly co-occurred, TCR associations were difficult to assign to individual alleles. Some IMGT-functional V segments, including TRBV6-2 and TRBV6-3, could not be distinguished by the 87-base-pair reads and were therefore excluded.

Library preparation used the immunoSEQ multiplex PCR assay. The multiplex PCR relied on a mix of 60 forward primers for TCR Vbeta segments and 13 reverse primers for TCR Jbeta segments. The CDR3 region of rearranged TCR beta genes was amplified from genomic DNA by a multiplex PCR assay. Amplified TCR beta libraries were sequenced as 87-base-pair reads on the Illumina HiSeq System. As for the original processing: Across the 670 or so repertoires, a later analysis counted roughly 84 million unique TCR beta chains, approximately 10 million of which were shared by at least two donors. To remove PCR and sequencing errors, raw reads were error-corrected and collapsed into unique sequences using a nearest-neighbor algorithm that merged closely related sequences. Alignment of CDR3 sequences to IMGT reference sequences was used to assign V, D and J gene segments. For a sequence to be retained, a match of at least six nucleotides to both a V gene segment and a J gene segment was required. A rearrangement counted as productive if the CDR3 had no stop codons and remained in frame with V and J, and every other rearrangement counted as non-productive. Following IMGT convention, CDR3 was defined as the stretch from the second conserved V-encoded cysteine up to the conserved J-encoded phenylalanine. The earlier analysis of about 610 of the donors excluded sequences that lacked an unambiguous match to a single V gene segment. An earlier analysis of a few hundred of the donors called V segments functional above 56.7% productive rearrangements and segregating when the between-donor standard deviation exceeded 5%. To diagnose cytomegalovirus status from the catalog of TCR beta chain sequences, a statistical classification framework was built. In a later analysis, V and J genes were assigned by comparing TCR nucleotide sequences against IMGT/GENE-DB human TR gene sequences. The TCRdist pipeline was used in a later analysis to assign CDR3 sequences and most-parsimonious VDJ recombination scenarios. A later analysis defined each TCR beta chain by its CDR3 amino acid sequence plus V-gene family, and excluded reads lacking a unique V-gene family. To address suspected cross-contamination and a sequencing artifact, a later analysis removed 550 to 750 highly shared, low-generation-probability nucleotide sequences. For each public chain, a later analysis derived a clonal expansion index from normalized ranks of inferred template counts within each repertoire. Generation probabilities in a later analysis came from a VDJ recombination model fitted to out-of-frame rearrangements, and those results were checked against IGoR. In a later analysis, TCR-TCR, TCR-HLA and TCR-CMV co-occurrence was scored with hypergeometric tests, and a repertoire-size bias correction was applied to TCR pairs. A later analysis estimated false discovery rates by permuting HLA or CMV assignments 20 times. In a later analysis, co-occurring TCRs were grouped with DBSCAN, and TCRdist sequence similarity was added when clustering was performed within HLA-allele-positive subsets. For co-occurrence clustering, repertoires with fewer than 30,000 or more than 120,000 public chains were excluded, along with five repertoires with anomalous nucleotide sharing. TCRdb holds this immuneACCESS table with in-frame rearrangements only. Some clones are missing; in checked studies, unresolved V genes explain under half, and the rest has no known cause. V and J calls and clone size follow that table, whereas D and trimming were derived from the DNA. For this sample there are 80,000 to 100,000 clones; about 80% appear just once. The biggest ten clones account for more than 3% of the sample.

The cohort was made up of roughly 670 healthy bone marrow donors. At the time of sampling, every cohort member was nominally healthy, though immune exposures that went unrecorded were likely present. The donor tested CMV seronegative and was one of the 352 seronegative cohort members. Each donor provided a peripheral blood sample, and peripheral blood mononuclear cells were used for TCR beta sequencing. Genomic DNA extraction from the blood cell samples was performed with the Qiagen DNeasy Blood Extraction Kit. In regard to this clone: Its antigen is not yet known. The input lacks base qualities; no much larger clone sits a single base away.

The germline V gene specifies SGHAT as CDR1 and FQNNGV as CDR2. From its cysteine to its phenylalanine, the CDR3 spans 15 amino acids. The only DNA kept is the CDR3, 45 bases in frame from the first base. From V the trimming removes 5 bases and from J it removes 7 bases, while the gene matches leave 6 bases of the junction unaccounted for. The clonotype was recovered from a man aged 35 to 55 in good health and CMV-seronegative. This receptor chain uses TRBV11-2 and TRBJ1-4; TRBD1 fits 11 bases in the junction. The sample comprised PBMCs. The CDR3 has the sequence CASSPGTGGLEKLFF. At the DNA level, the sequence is TGTGCCAGCAGCCCGGGGACAGGGGGACTTGAAAAACTGTTTTTT.